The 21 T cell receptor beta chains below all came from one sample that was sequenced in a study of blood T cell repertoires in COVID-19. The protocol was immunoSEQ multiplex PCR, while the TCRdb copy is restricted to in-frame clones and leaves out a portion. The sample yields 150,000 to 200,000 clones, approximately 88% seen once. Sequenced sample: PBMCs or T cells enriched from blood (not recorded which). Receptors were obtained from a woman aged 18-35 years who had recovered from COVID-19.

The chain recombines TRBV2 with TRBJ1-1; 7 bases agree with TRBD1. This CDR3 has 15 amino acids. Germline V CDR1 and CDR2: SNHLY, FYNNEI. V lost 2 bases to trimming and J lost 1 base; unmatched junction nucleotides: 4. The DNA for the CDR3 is TGTGCCAGCAGTGAAATTGGGACAGCGAACACTGAAGCTTTCTTT. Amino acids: CASSEIGTANTEAFF.

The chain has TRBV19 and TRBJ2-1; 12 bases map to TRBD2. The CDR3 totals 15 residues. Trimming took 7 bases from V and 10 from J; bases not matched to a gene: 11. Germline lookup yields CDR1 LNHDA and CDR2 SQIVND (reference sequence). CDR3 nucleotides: TGTGCCAGTACCTGGGCTAGCGGGGGGGCTCGGGAGCAGTTCTTC. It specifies CASTWASGGAREQFF. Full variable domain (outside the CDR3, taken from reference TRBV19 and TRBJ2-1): DGGITQSPKYLFRKEGQNVTLSCEQNLNHDAMYWYRQDPGQGLRLIYYSQIVNDFQKGDIAEGYSVSREKKESFPLTVTSAQKNPTAFYLCASTWASGGAREQFFGPGTRLTVL.

The CDR3 is CAGGWANQPQHF. CDR3 bases: TGTGCCGGAGGATGGGCAAATCAGCCCCAGCATTTT. The V gene is TRBV19, the J gene TRBJ1-5; unclear D gene. The CDR3 length is 12 residues. The V gene lost 11 bases and the J gene lost 4 bases, with 12 bases spanning the gap. CDR1 and CDR2 from the germline V gene are LNHDA and SQIVND (reference sequence).

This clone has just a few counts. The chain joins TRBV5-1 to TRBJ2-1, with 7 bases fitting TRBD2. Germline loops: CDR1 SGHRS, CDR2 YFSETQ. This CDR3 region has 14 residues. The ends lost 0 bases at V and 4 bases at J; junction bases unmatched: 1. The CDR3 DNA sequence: TGCGCCAGCAGCTTGGAGGGACTATACAATGAGCAGTTCTTC. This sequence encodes CASSLEGLYNEQFF.

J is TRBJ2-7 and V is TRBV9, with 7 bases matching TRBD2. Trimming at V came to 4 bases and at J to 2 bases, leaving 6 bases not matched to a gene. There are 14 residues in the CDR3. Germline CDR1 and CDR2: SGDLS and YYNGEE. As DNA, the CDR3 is TGTGCCAGCAGCCCGGGGAGGGGCACCTACGAGCAGTACTTC. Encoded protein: CASSPGRGTYEQYF.

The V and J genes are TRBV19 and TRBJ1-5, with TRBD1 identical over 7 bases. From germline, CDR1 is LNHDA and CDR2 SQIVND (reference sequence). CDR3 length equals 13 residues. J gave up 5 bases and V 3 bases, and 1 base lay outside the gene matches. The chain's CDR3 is CASSIQGDQPQHF. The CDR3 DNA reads TGTGCCAGTAGTATCCAGGGGGATCAGCCCCAGCATTTT.

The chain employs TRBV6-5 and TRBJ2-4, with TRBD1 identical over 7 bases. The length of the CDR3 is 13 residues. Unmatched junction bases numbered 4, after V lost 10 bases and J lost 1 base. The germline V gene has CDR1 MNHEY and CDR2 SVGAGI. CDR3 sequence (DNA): TGTGCCACGAGGGGGCCGGCCAAAAACATTCAGTACTTC. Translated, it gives CATRGPAKNIQYF.

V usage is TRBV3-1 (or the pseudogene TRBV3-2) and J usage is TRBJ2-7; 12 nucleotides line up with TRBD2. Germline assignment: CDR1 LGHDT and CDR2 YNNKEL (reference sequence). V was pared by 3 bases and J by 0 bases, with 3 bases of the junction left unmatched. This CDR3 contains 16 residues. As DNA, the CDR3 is TGTGCCAGCAGCCAGACTAGCGGGGGTAGCTCCTACGAGCAGTACTTC. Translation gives CASSQTSGGSSYEQYF.

The CDR3 DNA follows: TGCAGCGTTGATGTAGGCAGGGGTAATGGCTACACCTTC. It specifies CSVDVGRGNGYTF. V is TRBV29-1 and J is TRBJ1-2; TRBD1 might be the D (6 bases). Germline loops: CDR1 SQVTM, CDR2 ANQGSEA. Trimming removed 3 bases from V and 6 bases from J, with 14 bases in between. The CDR3 covers 13 residues.

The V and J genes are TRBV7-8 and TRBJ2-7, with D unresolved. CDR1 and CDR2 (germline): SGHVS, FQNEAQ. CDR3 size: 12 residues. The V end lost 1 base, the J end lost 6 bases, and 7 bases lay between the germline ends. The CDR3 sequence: CASSLGWSEQYF. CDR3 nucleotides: TGTGCCAGCAGCTTAGGTTGGAGCGAGCAGTACTTC.

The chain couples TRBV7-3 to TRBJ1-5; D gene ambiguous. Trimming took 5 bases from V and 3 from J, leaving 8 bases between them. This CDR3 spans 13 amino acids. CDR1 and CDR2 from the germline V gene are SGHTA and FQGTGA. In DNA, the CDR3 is TGTGCCAGCAGCCCGACTTCCAATCAGCCCCAGCATTTT. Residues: CASSPTSNQPQHF.

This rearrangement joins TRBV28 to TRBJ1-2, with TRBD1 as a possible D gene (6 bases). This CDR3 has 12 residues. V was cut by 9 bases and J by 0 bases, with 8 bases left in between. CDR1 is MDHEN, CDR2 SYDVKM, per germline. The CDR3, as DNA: TGTGCCAGTTACAGGGCTAACTATGGCTACACCTTC. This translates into CASYRANYGYTF.

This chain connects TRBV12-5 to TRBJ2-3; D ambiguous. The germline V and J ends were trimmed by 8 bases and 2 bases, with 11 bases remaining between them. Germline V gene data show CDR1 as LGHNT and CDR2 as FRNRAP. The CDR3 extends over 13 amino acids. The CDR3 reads CASSRGNTDTQYF. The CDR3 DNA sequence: TGTGCTAGTTCGAGAGGCAACACAGATACGCAGTATTTT.

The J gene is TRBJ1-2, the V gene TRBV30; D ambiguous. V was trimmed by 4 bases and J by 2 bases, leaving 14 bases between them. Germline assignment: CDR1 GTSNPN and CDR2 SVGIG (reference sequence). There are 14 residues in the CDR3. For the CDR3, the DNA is TGTGCCTGGACCGATGCTGAGTTGAACTATGGCTACACCTTC. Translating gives CAWTDAELNYGYTF. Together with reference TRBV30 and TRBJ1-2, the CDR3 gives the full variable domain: SQTIHQWPATLVQPVGSPLSLECTVEGTSNPNLYWYRQAAGRGLQLLFYSVGIGQISSEVPQNLSASRPQDRQFILSSKKLLLSDSGFYLCAWTDAELNYGYTFGSGTRLTVV.

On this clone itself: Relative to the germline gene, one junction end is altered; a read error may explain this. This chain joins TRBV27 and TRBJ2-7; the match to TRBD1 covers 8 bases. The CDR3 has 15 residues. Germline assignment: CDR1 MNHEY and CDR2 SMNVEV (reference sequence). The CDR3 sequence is CASSLSDRGPYEQYF. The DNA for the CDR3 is TGTGCCAGCAGTCTATCAGACAGGGGACCTTACGAGCAGTACTTC.

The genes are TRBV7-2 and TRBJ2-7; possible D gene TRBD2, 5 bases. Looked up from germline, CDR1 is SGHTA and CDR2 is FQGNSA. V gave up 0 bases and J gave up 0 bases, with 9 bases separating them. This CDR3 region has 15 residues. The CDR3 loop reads CASSLAHRGSYEQYF. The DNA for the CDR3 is TGTGCCAGCAGCTTAGCTCATCGGGGCTCCTACGAGCAGTACTTC.

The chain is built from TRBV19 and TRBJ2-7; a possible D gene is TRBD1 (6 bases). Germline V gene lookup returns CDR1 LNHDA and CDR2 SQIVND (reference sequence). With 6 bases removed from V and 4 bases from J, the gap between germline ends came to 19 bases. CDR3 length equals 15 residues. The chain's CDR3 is CASSRSRDIGYEQYF. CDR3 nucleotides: TGTGCCAGTAGCCGATCCCGGGACATAGGGTACGAGCAGTACTTC.

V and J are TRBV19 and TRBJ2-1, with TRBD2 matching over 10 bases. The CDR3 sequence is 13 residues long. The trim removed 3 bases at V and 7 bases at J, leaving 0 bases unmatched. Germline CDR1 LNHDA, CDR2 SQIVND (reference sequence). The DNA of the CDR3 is TGTGCCAGTAGTATGACTAGCGGGAATGAGCAGTTCTTC. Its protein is CASSMTSGNEQFF.

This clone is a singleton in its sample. The CDR3 nucleotides read TGTGCCAGCAGCTACGCGGGGGGAACACCCTACGAGCAGTACTTC. Protein: CASSYAGGTPYEQYF. This chain joins TRBV7-2 and TRBJ2-7, with TRBD2 matching over 8 bases. CDR3 length equals 15 residues. V trimming: 4 bases; J trimming: 2 bases; junction bases outside the gene matches: 7. CDR1 is SGHTA and CDR2 is FQGNSA in the germline V gene.

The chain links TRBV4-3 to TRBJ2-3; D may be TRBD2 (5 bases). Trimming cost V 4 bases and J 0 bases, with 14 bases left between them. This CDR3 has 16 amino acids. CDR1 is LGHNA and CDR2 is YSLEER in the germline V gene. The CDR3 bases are TGCGCCAGCAGCCTGTACCTGGACTTAAGCACAGATACGCAGTATTTT. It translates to CASSLYLDLSTDTQYF.

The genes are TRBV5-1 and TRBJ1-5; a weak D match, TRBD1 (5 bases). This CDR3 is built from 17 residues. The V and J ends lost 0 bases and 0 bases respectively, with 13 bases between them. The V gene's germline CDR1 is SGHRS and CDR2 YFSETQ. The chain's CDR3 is CASSLVTGDYSNQPQHF. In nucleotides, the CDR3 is TGCGCCAGCAGCTTGGTTACAGGAGATTATAGCAATCAGCCCCAGCATTTT.